This is a list of T cell receptor beta chains from one sample in a study of memory CD4+ T cells and cytomegalovirus serostatus. Sequencing was performed with immunoSEQ multiplex PCR; in TCRdb, only in-frame clones are kept and a portion is missing. The data show some 52,000 clones, roughly 79% seen once. Source material: memory CD4+ T cells from blood. The receptor set was obtained from an adult in good health and CMV-seronegative. Each CDR3 is given with its conserved first and last residue. A D gene is named only where the DNA matches it firmly. Expanded clones are given a class, and other clones once, few, many or no size at all.

j_call clone_size d_call v_call cdr3_aa cdr3_nt
TRBJ2-7 - - TRBV5-6 CASSDTGHSYEQYF TGTGCCAGCAGTGACACAGGGCACTCCTACGAGCAGTACTTC
TRBJ2-1 - - TRBV28 CASSILALEQFF TGTGCCAGCAGTATACTAGCTCTCGAGCAGTTCTTC
TRBJ2-7 - - TRBV7-2 CASSPGGLAGEQYF TGTGCCAGCAGCCCCGGGGGACTGGCGGGAGAGCAGTACTTC
TRBJ2-1 - TRBD2 TRBV10-3 CAISEGLAGGVHYNEQFF TGTGCCATCAGTGAGGGACTAGCGGGAGGTGTACACTACAATGAGCAGTTCTTC
TRBJ1-2 once - TRBV28 CASSFLQFGYTF TGTGCCAGCAGTTTTCTCCAGTTTGGCTACACCTTC
TRBJ2-3 few TRBD2 TRBV10-3 CATTLAGGKTDTQYF TGTGCCACCACCCTGGCGGGGGGGAAGACAGATACGCAGTATTTT
TRBJ1-1 - - TRBV5-4 CASSLVATGFTEAFF TGTGCCAGCAGCTTGGTGGCAACAGGGTTCACTGAAGCTTTCTTT
TRBJ2-7 - TRBD2 TRBV18 CASSPGREGREQYF TGTGCCAGCTCACCCGGGCGGGAGGGCCGCGAGCAGTACTTC
TRBJ1-1 - - TRBV21-1 CASSPWGAVTEAFF TGTGCCAGCAGCCCCTGGGGGGCTGTCACTGAAGCTTTCTTT
TRBJ2-2 - TRBD2 TRBV2 CASSGLAGALGELFF TGTGCCAGCAGTGGACTAGCGGGAGCTCTAGGGGAGCTGTTTTTT
TRBJ2-3 - - TRBV4-2 CASSQDFQASSTDTQYF TGTGCCAGCAGCCAAGATTTCCAGGCATCTAGCACAGATACGCAGTATTTT
TRBJ2-5 - - TRBV11-2 CASSLFGGGETQYF TGTGCCAGCAGCTTATTTGGGGGTGGCGAGACCCAGTACTTC
TRBJ2-1 - - TRBV7-6 CASSFGYNEQFF TGTGCCAGCAGCTTTGGTTACAATGAGCAGTTCTTC
TRBJ2-3 once - TRBV2 CASSDSSPDTQYF TGTGCCAGCAGTGACTCTAGTCCAGATACGCAGTATTTT
TRBJ1-5 - TRBD1 TRBV6-5 CASSSYGQGGRQPQHF TGTGCCAGCAGTTCCTACGGACAGGGTGGAAGACAGCCCCAGCATTTT
TRBJ1-2 - - TRBV15 CATSSGAGAGYTF TGTGCCACCAGCAGTGGGGCAGGGGCTGGCTACACCTTC
TRBJ2-7 - TRBD1 TRBV7-6 CASSLDAGGYEQYF TGTGCCAGCAGCTTAGATGCAGGGGGCTACGAGCAGTACTTC
TRBJ1-2 - - TRBV29-1 CSVEITDNYGYTF TGCAGCGTTGAAATTACAGATAACTATGGCTACACCTTC
TRBJ2-6 - TRBD2 TRBV5-1 CASSLGSSGVSGANVLTF TGCGCCAGCAGCTTGGGTTCTAGCGGAGTTTCTGGGGCCAACGTCCTGACTTTC
TRBJ2-7 - - TRBV29-1 CSVEDAASYEQYF TGCAGCGTTGAAGATGCAGCGTCCTACGAGCAGTACTTC
TRBJ2-7 - - TRBV9 CASGQGSTYEQYF TGTGCCAGCGGGCAGGGGTCGACCTACGAGCAGTACTTC
TRBJ2-1 few - TRBV7-9 CASSLDFQTQFF TGTGCCAGCAGCTTAGATTTTCAGACGCAGTTCTTC
TRBJ2-3 once - TRBV14 CASRGALSSTDTQYF TGTGCCAGCCGTGGGGCCTTATCGTCCACAGATACGCAGTATTTT
TRBJ1-1 - - TRBV5-6 CASSLSTEAFF TGTGCCAGCAGCTTAAGCACTGAAGCTTTCTTT
TRBJ2-5 - - TRBV5-1 CASTLIPGPQETQYF TGCGCCAGCACACTTATCCCGGGCCCCCAAGAGACCCAGTACTTC
TRBJ2-1 - - TRBV5-1 CASSLELGSYNEQFF TGCGCCAGCAGCTTGGAACTAGGTAGCTACAATGAGCAGTTCTTC
TRBJ2-3 - TRBD1 TRBV28 CASSGTGHLVTDTQYF TGTGCCAGCAGTGGGACAGGCCACCTCGTCACAGATACGCAGTATTTT
TRBJ2-7 - - TRBV10-3 CAISGRGDNYEQYF TGTGCCATCAGTGGCAGGGGAGATAACTACGAGCAGTACTTC
TRBJ2-7 - TRBD1 TRBV6-1 CASSKRDSTYEQYF TGTGCCAGCAGCAAGAGGGACAGCACCTACGAGCAGTACTTC
TRBJ2-5 - TRBD2 TRBV10-3 CAISSPERGNQETQYF TGTGCCATCAGTTCTCCCGAGCGGGGAAACCAAGAGACCCAGTACTTC